The clone carrying this T cell receptor (beta chain) has a count of ten or more. No antigen is known for it. This entry comes from a study of T cells in Graves' hyperthyroidism and ophthalmopathy. Looking at the study overall: Pretreatment peripheral blood was obtained at initial diagnosis.

Newly diagnosed hyperthyroidism, duration under 2 months, in patients aged 18 to 65. General study points: Blood also showed most of the thyroid clonotypes that were expanded above 0.001. Before onset, by a median of around six months, the model predicted ophthalmopathy.

The CDR3 spans 11 residues. Trimming pared 6 bases from V and 3 bases from J, leaving 5 bases between. Germline lookup yields CDR1 MNHEY and CDR2 SVGAGI. RNA transcripts provided the source from which TCR beta CDR3 regions were amplified. With the HTBI primer set, the TCR CDR3 went through a first round of RT-PCR. TCRdb fed the multiplex PCR reads into MiXCR, producing one record per CDR3 protein. The profile shows about 520,000 distinct CDR3 sequences, roughly 20% of them singletons. The rearrangement joins TRBV6-5 to TRBJ1-2; D is undetermined. Sequencing was carried out using blood. The receptor's source is a young man with Graves' hyperthyroidism. The CDR3 DNA sequence: TGTGCCAGCAGACTCCACTATGGCTACACCTTC. Protein: CASRLHYGYTF.